The clone carrying this TCR beta chain has at least ten counts. Its cognate antigen is unknown. This entry belongs to a study of CD8 T cells in ankylosing spondylitis. The V end was cut by 10 bases, the J end by 5 bases, with 16 bases between. The CDR3 spans 13 residues. From germline, CDR1 is KGHDR and CDR2 SFDVKD. Study-level results: A TCR beta motif of under ten highly homologous variants appeared characteristic of ankylosing spondylitis blood.

TCRdb re-called the 5' RACE reads with MiXCR, one entry per CDR3 protein. The top ten clones hold 6.8% of a sample with approximately 500,000 distinct CDR3 sequences, about 13% of them seen once. The sequenced sample was blood, either unsorted or a sorted T cell fraction (not recorded which). The clonotype comes from a male donor with ankylosing spondylitis. The V call is TRBV24-1, the J call TRBJ1-1; D perhaps matches TRBD1 (5 bases). The CDR3 sequence: CATSGHLGTEAFF. CDR3 in DNA: TGTGCCACTTCAGGACACCTGGGGACTGAAGCTTTCTTT.